Shown below are 25 T cell receptor beta chains from a single sample sequenced in a study of blood T cell repertoires in COVID-19. Repertoires were generated with immunoSEQ multiplex PCR, while TCRdb's copy carries only in-frame clones and drops some. The table shows some 260,000 clones, with roughly four fifths occurring only once. The sample was PBMCs or T cells enriched from blood (not recorded which). These receptors were obtained from a man aged 30 to 39 with acute COVID-19.

The chain employs TRBV29-1 and TRBJ1-2; 9 bases agree with TRBD1. V was pared by 2 bases and J by 1 base, with 11 bases of the junction left unmatched. In germline, CDR1 is SQVTM, CDR2 ANQGSEA. CDR3 length: 17 residues. The chain's CDR3 is CSVENYPGTGLNYGYTF. The CDR3 nucleotides are TGCAGCGTTGAAAATTACCCCGGGACAGGGCTTAACTATGGCTACACCTTC.

The count of this clone is one. In nucleotides, the CDR3 is TGTGCCAGCAGTCTGGGGCCGGATCAGCCCCAGCATTTT. Amino acids: CASSLGPDQPQHF. The gene calls are TRBV12-3 or TRBV12-4 and TRBJ1-5; D perhaps matches TRBD1 (5 bases). Trimming removed 5 bases from V and 5 bases from J, with 10 bases in between. The CDR3 is 13 residues long.

The chain combines TRBV7-2 with TRBJ2-3, with 8 bases lining up with TRBD2. Germline V gene sequence: CDR1 SGHTA, CDR2 FQGNSA. V lost 5 bases to trimming and J lost 9 bases; unmatched junction nucleotides: 4. The CDR3 contains 12 residues. This CDR3 is CASSLSGTTQYF. CDR3 nucleotides: TGTGCCAGCAGCCTTAGCGGGACGACGCAGTATTTT.

The chain links TRBV4-1 to TRBJ1-4; 7 nucleotides line up with TRBD1. Per the germline V gene, CDR1 is MGHRA and CDR2 is YSYEKL. This CDR3 has 15 residues. V lost 2 bases and J lost 3; bases outside the gene matches: 3. The CDR3 DNA follows: TGCGCCAGCAGCCAATTACAGGGGCCTAATGAAAAACTGTTTTTT. Encoded protein: CASSQLQGPNEKLFF.

In this sample, this clone turned up once. V usage is TRBV4-3 and J usage is TRBJ2-2; TRBD1 matches 10 bases. V shed 3 bases, J shed 9 bases, and the junction held 10 bases outside the gene matches. The germline V gene has CDR1 LGHNA and CDR2 YSLEER. The CDR3 runs 16 residues. The chain's CDR3 is CASSHGTGAAQRELFF. The CDR3 coding sequence is TGCGCCAGCAGCCACGGGACAGGGGCCGCCCAACGGGAGCTGTTTTTT.

The genes are TRBV30 and TRBJ2-6, with 8 positions matching TRBD1. J was trimmed by 0 bases and V by 2 bases; bases with no gene match: 6. There are 17 residues in the CDR3. Germline V gene sequence: CDR1 GTSNPN, CDR2 SVGIG (reference sequence). This CDR3 reads CAWSTRTGSSGANVLTF. DNA for the CDR3: TGTGCCTGGAGTACCAGGACAGGGAGCTCTGGGGCCAACGTCCTGACTTTC. Combining the CDR3 with reference TRBV30 and TRBJ2-6 gives the whole variable domain SQTIHQWPATLVQPVGSPLSLECTVEGTSNPNLYWYRQAAGRGLQLLFYSVGIGQISSEVPQNLSASRPQDRQFILSSKKLLLSDSGFYLCAWSTRTGSSGANVLTFGAGSRLTVL.

The rearrangement joins TRBV6-6 to TRBJ2-7, with TRBD1 matching 7 bases. The CDR3 spans 13 residues. The trim removed 7 bases at V and 5 bases at J, leaving 8 bases unmatched. Germline lookup yields CDR1 MNHNY and CDR2 SVGAGI (reference sequence). CDR3 DNA: TGTGCCAGCACCCGGACAGGCGCTAACGAGCAGTACGTC. This codes for CASTRTGANEQYV.

This clone was observed a single time. The CDR3 sequence: CASSLAGQGGGELFF. In DNA, the CDR3 is TGCGCCAGCAGCTTGGCCGGGCAGGGCGGCGGGGAGCTGTTTTTT. The chain is built from TRBV5-1 and TRBJ2-2, with a tentative D call TRBD1 (5 bases). CDR1 and CDR2 from the germline V gene are SGHRS and YFSETQ. V gave up 0 bases and J gave up 7 bases, with 13 bases separating them. CDR3 length: 15 residues.

This CDR3 reads CASSSRLDGTGELFF. The CDR3 DNA reads TGTGCCAGCAGTTCCCGACTAGACGGGACCGGGGAGCTGTTTTTT. The gene calls are TRBV6-2 or TRBV6-3 and TRBJ2-2, with a weak D call TRBD2 (6 bases). The length of the CDR3 is 15 residues. V was clipped by 4 bases and J by 5 bases, with 14 bases between them. Germline V gene data show CDR1 as MNHEY and CDR2 as SVGEGT.

V is TRBV12-3 or TRBV12-4 and J is TRBJ1-1; D gene unclear. This CDR3 spans 13 amino acids. Trimming removed 5 bases from V and 4 bases from J, with 11 bases in between. CDR3 coding DNA: TGTGCCAGCAGTCGGAGCGAGGGCACTGAAGCTTTCTTT. Its protein product is CASSRSEGTEAFF.

The chain couples TRBV19 to TRBJ1-1, with 7 positions matching TRBD1. Germline V gene data show CDR1 as LNHDA and CDR2 as SQIVND (reference sequence). V dropped 6 bases and J dropped 7; count of bases not matched to a gene: 8. The CDR3 has 13 residues. As DNA, the CDR3 is TGTGCCAGTAGGACCCTTGGGACAGTTGAAGCTTTCTTT. Translation: CASRTLGTVEAFF.

This chain uses TRBV7-6 with TRBJ2-1; D not certain. This CDR3 region has 15 residues. CDR1 and CDR2 (germline): SGHVS, FNYEAQ. Trimming left V 5 bases short and J 1 base short, with 12 bases between. The CDR3 loop reads CASSPITGSYNEQFF. DNA of the CDR3: TGTGCCAGCAGCCCAATAACTGGTTCCTACAATGAGCAGTTCTTC.

This clone was found once. The chain has TRBV5-8 and TRBJ2-3; 7 bases fit TRBD2. Germline-derived CDR1 and CDR2 are SGHTS and YDEGEE. CDR3 length: 15 residues. Germline trimming cut 4 bases from V and 0 bases from J; bases unmatched to any gene: 5. The CDR3 sequence is CASSASGKSTDTQYF. The CDR3 DNA is TGTGCCAGCAGCGCGAGCGGGAAGAGCACAGATACGCAGTATTTT.

The chain recombines TRBV5-1 with TRBJ2-7, with D perhaps TRBD1 (5 bases). The V and J ends lost 4 bases and 6 bases respectively, with 17 bases between them. Germline V gene data show CDR1 as SGHRS and CDR2 as YFSETQ. The CDR3 consists of 14 residues. The CDR3 DNA follows: TGCGCCAGCAGCCACAAAGGGTGCAGGGCCGAGCAGTACGTC. It translates to CASSHKGCRAEQYV.

The chain has TRBV20-1 and TRBJ2-7, with TRBD2 as a possible D gene (6 bases). This CDR3 has 14 amino acids. Germline V gene data show CDR1 as DFQATT and CDR2 as SNEGSKA (reference sequence). V shed 3 bases and J shed 4 bases, with 16 bases lying between them. The chain's CDR3 is CSASPGAERYEQYV. The CDR3 DNA reads TGCAGTGCTAGTCCGGGAGCGGAGAGATACGAGCAGTACGTC.

The gene calls are TRBV12-3 or TRBV12-4 and TRBJ2-5; D is ambiguous. This CDR3 is built from 11 residues. V was shortened by 7 bases and J by 5 bases, with 8 bases between the two germline ends. CDR3 DNA: TGTGCCAGCATGCGAACGGAGACCCAGTACTTC. This codes for CASMRTETQYF.

The chain has TRBV6-1 and TRBJ1-5; D remains unclear. CDR1 is MNHNS, CDR2 SASEGT, per germline. Trimming left V 1 base short and J 4 bases short, with 11 bases between. The CDR3 is 15 residues long. The CDR3 loop is CASSEGLQINQPQHF. CDR3 DNA sequence: TGTGCCAGCAGTGAAGGGTTACAGATAAATCAGCCCCAGCATTTT.

The rearrangement uses TRBV19 and TRBJ1-6; 8 bases agree with TRBD1. The J segment lost 8 bases and the V segment lost 5 bases, leaving 5 bases of the junction unmatched. This CDR3 has 14 amino acids. The V gene's germline CDR1 is LNHDA and CDR2 SQIVND (reference sequence). In nucleotides, the CDR3 is TGTGCCAGTAGTGCCCAGGGGGCTGATTCACCCCTCCACTTT. This codes for CASSAQGADSPLHF.

A single count supports this clone. The CDR3 DNA follows: TGTGCCAGCAGTTACTCGTACCCGGGAGGAGGGTCAGATACGCAGTATTTT. Translating it yields CASSYSYPGGGSDTQYF. The chain joins TRBV6-2 or TRBV6-3 to TRBJ2-3; TRBD2 matches at 7 bases. This CDR3 is 17 amino acids long. CDR1 and CDR2 from the germline V gene are MNHEY and SVGEGT. J was trimmed by 4 bases and V by 0 bases; bases with no gene match: 10.

The chain combines TRBV29-1 with TRBJ2-3; possibly TRBD2 for D (5 bases). CDR1 is SQVTM, CDR2 ANQGSEA, per germline. Deletions cut 4 bases from V and 6 bases from J, with 17 bases between. The CDR3 covers 14 residues. CDR3 in DNA: TGCAGCGTTGTTAACAGTCGGCGGACTGATACGCAGTATTTT. It yields the protein CSVVNSRRTDTQYF.

The V call is TRBV29-1, the J call TRBJ1-1; D perhaps matches TRBD1 (6 bases). This CDR3 is built from 12 residues. Looked up from germline, CDR1 is SQVTM and CDR2 is ANQGSEA. V was trimmed by 7 bases and J by 5 bases, leaving 14 bases between them. This CDR3 reads CSASTGGTEAFF. CDR3 nucleotides: TGCAGCGCGTCGACAGGTGGGACTGAAGCTTTCTTT.

The chain is built from TRBV30 and TRBJ1-2; no firm D call. This CDR3 has 13 amino acids. The germline V gene encodes CDR1 GTSNPN and CDR2 SVGIG (reference sequence). The V gene lost 4 bases and the J gene lost 7 bases, with 16 bases spanning the gap. The CDR3 region is CAWNRDRPRGYTF. The CDR3 DNA reads as TGTGCCTGGAATCGGGATAGGCCTCGTGGCTACACCTTC. The whole variable domain, remainder taken from reference TRBV30 and TRBJ1-2, is SQTIHQWPATLVQPVGSPLSLECTVEGTSNPNLYWYRQAAGRGLQLLFYSVGIGQISSEVPQNLSASRPQDRQFILSSKKLLLSDSGFYLCAWNRDRPRGYTFGSGTRLTVV.

The chain joins TRBV28 to TRBJ1-2; D is unresolved. Trimming stripped 10 bases from V and 2 bases from J, with 17 bases between. Germline V gives CDR1 MDHEN, CDR2 SYDVKM. The CDR3 extends over 14 amino acids. The CDR3 nucleotides are TGTGCCACCTCCCCTAATAACGGGAACTATGGCTACACCTTC. The encoded protein is CATSPNNGNYGYTF.

The chain links TRBV5-1 to TRBJ2-1; D may be TRBD2 (5 bases). Germline CDR1 is SGHRS and CDR2 is YFSETQ. V lost 2 bases, J lost 10 bases, and 16 bases lay in between. CDR3 length: 14 residues. CDR3 in amino acids: CASSFRGPGEEQFF. In DNA form, the CDR3 reads TGCGCCAGCAGCTTTAGAGGGCCCGGCGAAGAGCAGTTCTTC. The full variable domain, its missing parts supplied by reference TRBV5-1 and TRBJ2-1, is KAGVTQTPRYLIKTRGQQVTLSCSPISGHRSVSWYQQTPGQGLQFLFEYFSETQRNKGNFPGRFSGRQFSNSRSEMNVSTLELGDSALYLCASSFRGPGEEQFFGPGTRLTVL.

The chain carries TRBV5-1 and TRBJ1-1, with no clear D. The germline V gene encodes CDR1 SGHRS and CDR2 YFSETQ. The V and J ends lost 4 bases and 2 bases respectively, with 9 bases between them. The CDR3 spans 13 residues. The CDR3 protein is CASSPAGNTEAFF. The CDR3 DNA sequence: TGCGCCAGCAGCCCCGCAGGTAACACTGAAGCTTTCTTT.